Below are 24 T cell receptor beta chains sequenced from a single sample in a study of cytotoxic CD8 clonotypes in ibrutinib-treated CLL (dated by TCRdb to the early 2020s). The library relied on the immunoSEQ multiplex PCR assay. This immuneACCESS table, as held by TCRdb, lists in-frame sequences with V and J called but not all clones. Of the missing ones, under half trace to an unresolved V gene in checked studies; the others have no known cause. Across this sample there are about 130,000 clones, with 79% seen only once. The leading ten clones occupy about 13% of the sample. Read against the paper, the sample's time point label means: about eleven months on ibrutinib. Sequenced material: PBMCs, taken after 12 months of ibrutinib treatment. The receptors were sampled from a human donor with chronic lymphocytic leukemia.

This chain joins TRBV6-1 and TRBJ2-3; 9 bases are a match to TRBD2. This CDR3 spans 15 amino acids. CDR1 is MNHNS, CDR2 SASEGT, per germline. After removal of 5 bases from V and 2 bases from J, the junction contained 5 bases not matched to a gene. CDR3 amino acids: CASSLAGGPTDTQYF. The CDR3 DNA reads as TGTGCCAGCAGTCTGGCGGGAGGGCCCACAGATACGCAGTATTTT.

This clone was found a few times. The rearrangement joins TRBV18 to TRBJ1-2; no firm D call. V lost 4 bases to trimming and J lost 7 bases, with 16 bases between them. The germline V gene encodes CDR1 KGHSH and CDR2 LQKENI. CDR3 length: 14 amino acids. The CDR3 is CASSLPPFRPGYTF. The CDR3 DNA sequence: TGTGCCAGCTCACTCCCCCCATTCCGACCTGGCTACACCTTC.

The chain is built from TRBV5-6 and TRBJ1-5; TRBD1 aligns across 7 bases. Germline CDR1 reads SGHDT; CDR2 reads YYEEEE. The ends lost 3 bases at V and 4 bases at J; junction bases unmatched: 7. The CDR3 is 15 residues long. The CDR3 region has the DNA TGTGCCAGCAGCTCTGGGGACAGACGAAATCAGCCCCAGCATTTT. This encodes CASSSGDRRNQPQHF.

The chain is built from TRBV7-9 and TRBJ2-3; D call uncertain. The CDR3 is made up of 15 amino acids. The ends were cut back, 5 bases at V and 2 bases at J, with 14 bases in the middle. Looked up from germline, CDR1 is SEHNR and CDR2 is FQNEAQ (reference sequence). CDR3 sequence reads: CASSPPLRLTDTQYF. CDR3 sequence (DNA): TGTGCCAGCAGCCCCCCACTTAGGCTCACAGATACGCAGTATTTT.

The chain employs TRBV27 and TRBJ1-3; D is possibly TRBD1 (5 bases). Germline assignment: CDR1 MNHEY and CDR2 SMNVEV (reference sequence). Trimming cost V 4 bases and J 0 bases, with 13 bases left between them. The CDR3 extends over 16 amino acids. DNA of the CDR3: TGTGCCAGCAGTTCACAAGGGACCCTCTCTGGAAACACCATATATTTT. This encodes CASSSQGTLSGNTIYF.

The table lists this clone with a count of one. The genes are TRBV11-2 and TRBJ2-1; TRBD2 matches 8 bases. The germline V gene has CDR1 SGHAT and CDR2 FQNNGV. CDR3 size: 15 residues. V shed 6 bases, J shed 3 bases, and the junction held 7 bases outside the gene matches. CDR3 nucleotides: TGTGCCAGCAGACAAGTACGGGGGGGCTACAATGAGCAGTTCTTC. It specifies CASRQVRGGYNEQFF.

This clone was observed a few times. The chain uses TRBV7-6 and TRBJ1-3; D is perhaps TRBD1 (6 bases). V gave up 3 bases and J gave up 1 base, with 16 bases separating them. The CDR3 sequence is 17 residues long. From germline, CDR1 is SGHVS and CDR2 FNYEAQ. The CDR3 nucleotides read TGTGCCAGCAGCTTGGGGGGGGCGCGAAAATCTGGAAACACCATATATTTT. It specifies CASSLGGARKSGNTIYF.

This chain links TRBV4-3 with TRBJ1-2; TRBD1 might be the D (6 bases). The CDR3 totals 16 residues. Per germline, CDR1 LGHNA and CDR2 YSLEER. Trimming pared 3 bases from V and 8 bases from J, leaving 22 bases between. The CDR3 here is CASSQDRLWSARGYTF. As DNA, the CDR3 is TGCGCCAGCAGCCAGGACAGATTATGGTCGGCGCGCGGCTACACCTTC.

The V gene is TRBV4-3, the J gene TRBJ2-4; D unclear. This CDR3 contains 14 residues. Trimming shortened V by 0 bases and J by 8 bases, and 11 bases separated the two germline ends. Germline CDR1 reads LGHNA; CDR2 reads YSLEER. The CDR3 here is CASSQERQGDIQYF. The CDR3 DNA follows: TGCGCCAGCAGCCAAGAACGACAAGGAGACATTCAGTACTTC.

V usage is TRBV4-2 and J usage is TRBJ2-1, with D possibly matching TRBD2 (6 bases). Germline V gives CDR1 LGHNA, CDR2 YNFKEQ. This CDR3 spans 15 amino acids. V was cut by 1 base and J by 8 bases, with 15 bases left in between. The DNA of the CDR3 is TGTGCCAGCAGCCAAGCCACGTTCAGGGACTATGAGCAGTTCTTC. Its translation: CASSQATFRDYEQFF.

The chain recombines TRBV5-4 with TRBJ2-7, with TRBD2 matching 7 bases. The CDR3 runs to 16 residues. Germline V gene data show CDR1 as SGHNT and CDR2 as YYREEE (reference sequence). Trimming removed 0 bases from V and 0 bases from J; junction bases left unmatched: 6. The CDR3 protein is CASSLGAGSSSYEQYF. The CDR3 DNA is TGTGCCAGCAGCTTGGGAGCGGGGTCAAGCTCCTACGAGCAGTACTTC.

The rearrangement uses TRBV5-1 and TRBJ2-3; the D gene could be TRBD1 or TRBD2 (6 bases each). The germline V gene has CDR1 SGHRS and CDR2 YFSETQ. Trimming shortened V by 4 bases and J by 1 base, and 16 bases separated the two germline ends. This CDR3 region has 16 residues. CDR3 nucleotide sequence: TGCGCCAGCAGCATCCTCTCGGGGGCTGGCACAGATACGCAGTATTTT. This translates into CASSILSGAGTDTQYF.

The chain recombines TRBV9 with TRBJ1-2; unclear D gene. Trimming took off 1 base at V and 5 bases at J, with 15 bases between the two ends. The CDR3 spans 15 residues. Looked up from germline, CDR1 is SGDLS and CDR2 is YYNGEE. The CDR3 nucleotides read TGTGCCAGCAGCGTAAGTTCCGGATTCGAATATGGCTACACCTTC. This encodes CASSVSSGFEYGYTF.

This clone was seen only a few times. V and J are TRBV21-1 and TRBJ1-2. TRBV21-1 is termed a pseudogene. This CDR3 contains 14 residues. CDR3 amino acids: CASSKGEEEDGYTF. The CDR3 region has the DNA TGTGCCAGCAGCAAAGGTGAGGAGGAGGATGGCTACACCTTC.

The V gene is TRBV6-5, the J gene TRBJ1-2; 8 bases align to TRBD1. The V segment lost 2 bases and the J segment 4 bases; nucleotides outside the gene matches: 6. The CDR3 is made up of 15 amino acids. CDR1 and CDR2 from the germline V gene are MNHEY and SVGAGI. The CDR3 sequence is CASSYVVDRGYGYTF. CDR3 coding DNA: TGTGCCAGCAGTTACGTTGTCGACAGGGGCTATGGCTACACCTTC.

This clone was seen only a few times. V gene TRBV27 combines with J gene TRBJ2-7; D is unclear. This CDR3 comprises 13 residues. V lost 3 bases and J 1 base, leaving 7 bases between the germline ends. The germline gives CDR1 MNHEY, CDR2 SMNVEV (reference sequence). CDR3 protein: CASSLVQSYEQYF. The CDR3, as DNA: TGTGCCAGCAGTTTGGTACAGTCCTACGAGCAGTACTTC.

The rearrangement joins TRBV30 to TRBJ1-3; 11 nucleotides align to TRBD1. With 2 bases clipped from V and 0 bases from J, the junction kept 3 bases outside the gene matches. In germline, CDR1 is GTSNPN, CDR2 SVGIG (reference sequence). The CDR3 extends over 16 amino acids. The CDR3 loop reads CAWSSGTGGSGNTIYF. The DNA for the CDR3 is TGTGCCTGGAGTTCTGGGACAGGGGGCTCTGGAAACACCATATATTTT.

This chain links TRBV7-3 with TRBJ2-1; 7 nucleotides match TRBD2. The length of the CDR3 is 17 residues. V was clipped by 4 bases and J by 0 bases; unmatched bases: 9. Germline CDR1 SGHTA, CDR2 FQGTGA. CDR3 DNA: TGTGCCAGCAGCTCCTGGAGCGGCGGGAGCTCCTACAATGAGCAGTTCTTC. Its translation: CASSSWSGGSSYNEQFF.

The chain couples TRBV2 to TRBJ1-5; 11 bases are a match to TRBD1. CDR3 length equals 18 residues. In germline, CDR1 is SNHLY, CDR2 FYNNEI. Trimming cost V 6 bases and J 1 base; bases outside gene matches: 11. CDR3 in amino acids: CASRQPGTGGWSNQPQHF. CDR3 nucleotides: TGTGCCAGCAGACAACCCGGGACAGGGGGGTGGAGCAATCAGCCCCAGCATTTT. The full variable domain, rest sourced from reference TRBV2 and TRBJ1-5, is EPEVTQTPSHQVTQMGQEVILRCVPISNHLYFYWYRQILGQKVEFLVSFYNNEISEKSEIFDDQFSVERPDGSNFTLKIRSTKLEDSAMYFCASRQPGTGGWSNQPQHFGDGTRLSIL.

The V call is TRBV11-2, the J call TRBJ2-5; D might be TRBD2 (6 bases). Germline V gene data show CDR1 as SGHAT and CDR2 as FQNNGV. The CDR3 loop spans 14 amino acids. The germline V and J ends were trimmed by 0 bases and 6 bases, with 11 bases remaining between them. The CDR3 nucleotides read TGTGCCAGCAGCTTAGAGCCTAGCGTGAAGACCCAGTACTTC. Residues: CASSLEPSVKTQYF.

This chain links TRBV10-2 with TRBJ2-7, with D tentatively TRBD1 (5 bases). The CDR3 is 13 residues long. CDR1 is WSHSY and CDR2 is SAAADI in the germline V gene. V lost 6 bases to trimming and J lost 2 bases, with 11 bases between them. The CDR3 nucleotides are TGCGCCAGCAGCTTACAGGTAACCTACGAGCAGTACTTC. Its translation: CASSLQVTYEQYF.

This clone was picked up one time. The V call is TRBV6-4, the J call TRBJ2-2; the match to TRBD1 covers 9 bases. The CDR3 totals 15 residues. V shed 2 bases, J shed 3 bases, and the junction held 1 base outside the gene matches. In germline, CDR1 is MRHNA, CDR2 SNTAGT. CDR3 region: CASSDGDRDTGELFF. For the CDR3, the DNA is TGTGCCAGCAGTGACGGGGACAGGGACACCGGGGAGCTGTTTTTT.

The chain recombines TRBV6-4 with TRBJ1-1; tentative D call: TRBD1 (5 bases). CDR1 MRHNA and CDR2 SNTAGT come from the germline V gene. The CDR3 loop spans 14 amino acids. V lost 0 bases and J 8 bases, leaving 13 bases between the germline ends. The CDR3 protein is CASSDSNVGTEAFF. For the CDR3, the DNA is TGTGCCAGCAGTGACTCGAACGTCGGGACGGAAGCTTTCTTT.

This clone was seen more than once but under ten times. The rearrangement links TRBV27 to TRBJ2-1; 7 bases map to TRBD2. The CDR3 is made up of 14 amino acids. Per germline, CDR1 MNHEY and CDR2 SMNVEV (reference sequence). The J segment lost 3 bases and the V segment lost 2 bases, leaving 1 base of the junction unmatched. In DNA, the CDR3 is TGTGCCAGCAGTTTAGCGGGAGACTACAATGAGCAGTTCTTC. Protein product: CASSLAGDYNEQFF.